The present T cell receptor beta chain was sequenced within a study of siplizumab effects on memory and regulatory T cells. Study-level findings and limits: Roughly 75-96% of proliferating CD4+ or CD8+ clones lacked an assignable naive or memory phenotype. Unstimulated subset assignment was obtained for only a minor fraction of alloreactive clones. Treg origin accounted for an average of 68.8% of mappable alloreactive CD4+ clones with siplizumab and roughly 25% in controls.

Assays examined about 100,000 TCR templates per sample. Data came from immunoSEQ multiplex PCR; TCRdb stores just in-frame clones and leaves some out. The table has 85,000 to 130,000 clones, 75% to 95% seen once; the top ten hold around 2.6%. Concerning this clone itself: Its antigen is unknown.

V was clipped by 7 bases and J by 6 bases; unmatched bases: 11. The CDR3 covers 16 residues. The V gene's germline CDR1 is MNHNY and CDR2 SVGAGI (reference sequence). This chain uses TRBV6-6 with TRBJ2-1; 11 nucleotides line up with TRBD2. Sequenced: CD4+ T cells sorted from blood. The clonotype was recovered from a human donor in good health. Some clones in this sample may be carry-over from other donors' samples. This CDR3 reads CASNTLGLAGGNEQFF. The CDR3 region has the DNA TGTGCCAGCAATACCCTCGGCCTAGCGGGAGGCAATGAGCAGTTCTTC.